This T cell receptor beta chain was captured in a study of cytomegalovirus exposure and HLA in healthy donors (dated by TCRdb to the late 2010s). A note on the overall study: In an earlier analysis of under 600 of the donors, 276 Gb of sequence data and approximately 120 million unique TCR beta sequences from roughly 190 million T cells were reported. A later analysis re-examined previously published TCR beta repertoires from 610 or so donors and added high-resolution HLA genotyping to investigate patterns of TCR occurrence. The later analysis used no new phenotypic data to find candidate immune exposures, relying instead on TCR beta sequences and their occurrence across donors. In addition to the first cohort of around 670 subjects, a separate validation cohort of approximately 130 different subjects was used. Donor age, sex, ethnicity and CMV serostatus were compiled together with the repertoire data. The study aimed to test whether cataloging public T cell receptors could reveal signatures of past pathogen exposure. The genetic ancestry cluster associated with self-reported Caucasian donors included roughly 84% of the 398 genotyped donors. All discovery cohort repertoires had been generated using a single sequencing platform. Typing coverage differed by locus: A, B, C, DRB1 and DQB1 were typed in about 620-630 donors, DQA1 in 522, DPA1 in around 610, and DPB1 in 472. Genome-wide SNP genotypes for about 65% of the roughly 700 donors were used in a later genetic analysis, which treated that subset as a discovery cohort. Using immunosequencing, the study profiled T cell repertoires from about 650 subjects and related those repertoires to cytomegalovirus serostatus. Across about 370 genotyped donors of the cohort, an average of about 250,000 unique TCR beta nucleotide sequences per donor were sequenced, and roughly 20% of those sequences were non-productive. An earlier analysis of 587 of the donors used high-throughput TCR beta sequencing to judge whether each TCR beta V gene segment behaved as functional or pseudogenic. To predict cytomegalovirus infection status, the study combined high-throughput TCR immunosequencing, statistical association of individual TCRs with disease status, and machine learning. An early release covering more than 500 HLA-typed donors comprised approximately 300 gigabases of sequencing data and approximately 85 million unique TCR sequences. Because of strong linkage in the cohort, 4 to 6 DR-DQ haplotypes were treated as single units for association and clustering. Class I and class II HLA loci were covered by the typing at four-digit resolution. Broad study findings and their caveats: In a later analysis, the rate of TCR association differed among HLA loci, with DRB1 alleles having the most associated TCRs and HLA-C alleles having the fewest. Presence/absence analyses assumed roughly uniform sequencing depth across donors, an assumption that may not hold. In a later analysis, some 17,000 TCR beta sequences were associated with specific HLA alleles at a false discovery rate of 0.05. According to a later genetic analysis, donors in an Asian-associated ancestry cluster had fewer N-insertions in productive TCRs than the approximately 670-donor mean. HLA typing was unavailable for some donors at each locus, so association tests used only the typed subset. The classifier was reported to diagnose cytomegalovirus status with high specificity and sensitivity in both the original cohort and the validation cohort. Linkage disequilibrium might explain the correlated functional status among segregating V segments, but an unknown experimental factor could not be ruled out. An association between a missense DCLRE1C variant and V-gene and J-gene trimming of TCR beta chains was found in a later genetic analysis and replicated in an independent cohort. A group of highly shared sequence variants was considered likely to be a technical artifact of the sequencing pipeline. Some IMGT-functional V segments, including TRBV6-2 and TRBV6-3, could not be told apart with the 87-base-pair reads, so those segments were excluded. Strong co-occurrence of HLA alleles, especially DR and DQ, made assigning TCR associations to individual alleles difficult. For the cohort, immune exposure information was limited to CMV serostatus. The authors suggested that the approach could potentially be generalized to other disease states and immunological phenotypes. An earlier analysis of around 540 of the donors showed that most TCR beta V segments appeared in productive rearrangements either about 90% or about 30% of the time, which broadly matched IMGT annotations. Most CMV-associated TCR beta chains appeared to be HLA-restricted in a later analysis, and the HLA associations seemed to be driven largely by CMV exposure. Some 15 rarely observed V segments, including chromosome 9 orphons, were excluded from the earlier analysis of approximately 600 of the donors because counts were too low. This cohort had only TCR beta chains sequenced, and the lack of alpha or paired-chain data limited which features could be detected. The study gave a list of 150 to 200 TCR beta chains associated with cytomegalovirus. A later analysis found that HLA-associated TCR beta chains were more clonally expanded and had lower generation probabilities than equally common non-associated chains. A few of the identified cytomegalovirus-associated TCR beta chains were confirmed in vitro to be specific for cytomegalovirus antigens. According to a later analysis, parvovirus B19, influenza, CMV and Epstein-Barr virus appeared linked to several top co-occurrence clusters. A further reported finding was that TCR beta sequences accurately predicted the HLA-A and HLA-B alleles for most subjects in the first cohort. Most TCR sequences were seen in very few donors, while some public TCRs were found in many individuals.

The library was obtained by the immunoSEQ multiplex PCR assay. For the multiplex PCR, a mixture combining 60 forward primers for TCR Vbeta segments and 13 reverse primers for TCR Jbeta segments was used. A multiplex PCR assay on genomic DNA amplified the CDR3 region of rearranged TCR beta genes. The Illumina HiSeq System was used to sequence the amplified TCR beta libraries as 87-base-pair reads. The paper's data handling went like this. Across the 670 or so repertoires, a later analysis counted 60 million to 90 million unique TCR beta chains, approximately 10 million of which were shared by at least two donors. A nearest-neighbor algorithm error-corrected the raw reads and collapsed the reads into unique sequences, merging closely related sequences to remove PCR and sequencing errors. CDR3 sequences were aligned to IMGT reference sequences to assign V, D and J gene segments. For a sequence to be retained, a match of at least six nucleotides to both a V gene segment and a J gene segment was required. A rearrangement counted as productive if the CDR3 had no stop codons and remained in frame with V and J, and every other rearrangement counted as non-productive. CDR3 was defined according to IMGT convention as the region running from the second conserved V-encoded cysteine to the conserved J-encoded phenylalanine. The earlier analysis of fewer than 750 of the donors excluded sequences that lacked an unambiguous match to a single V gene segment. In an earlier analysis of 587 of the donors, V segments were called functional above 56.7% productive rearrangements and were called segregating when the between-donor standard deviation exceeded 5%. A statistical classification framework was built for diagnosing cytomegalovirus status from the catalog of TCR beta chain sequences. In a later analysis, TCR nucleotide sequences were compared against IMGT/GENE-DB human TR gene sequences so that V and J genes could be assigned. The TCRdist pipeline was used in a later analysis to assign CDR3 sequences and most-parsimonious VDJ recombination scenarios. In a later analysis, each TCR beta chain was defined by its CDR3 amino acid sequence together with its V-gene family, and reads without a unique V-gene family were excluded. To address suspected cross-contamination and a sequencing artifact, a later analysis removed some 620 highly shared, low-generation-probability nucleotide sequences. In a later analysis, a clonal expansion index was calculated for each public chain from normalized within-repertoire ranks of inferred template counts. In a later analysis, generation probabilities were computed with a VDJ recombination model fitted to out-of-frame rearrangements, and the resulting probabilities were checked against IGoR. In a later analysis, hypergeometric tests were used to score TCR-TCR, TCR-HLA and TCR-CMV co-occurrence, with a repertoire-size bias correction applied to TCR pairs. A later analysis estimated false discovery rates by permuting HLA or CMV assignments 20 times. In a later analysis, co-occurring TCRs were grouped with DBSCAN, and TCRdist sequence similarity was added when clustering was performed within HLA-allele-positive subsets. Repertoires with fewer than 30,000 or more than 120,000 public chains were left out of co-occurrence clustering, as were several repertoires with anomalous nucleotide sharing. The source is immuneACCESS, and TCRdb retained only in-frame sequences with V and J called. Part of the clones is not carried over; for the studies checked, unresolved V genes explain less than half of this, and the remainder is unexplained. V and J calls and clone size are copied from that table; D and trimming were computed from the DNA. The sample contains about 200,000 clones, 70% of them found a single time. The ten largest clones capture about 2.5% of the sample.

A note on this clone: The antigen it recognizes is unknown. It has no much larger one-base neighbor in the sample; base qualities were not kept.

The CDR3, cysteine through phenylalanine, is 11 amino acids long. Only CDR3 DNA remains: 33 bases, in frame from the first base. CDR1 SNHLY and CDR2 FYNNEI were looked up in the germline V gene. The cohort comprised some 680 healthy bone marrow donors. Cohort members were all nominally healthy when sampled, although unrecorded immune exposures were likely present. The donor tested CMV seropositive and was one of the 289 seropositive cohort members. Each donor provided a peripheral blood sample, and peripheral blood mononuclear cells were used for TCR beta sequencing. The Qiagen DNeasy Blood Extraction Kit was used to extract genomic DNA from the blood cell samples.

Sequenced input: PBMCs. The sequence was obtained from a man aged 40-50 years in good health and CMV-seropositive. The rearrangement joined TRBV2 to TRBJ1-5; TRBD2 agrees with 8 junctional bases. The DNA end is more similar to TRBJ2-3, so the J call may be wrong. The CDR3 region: CASRGGEPQYF. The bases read TGTGCCAGCCGGGGGGGAGAGCCCCAGTATTTT.